Listed below are T cell receptor beta chains from one sample, sequenced in a study of blood T cell repertoires in COVID-19. The protocol was immunoSEQ multiplex PCR, while the TCRdb copy is restricted to in-frame clones and leaves out a portion. The sample gives about 260,000 clones, 85% to 90% of which show up once; around 3.5% is in the top ten. The sequenced sample consisted of peripheral blood. These TCRs come from a middle-aged woman with acute or convalescent COVID-19. Each CDR3 is given with its conserved first and last residue. D genes are given only for firm matches. The size field is filled for only some rows; it gives once, few, many or a size class.

D	V	J	size	DNA	CDR3
TRBD1	TRBV27	TRBJ2-1	.	TGTGCCAGCAGGAGGACAGGGGGATATGAGCAGTTCTTC	CASRRTGGYEQFF
TRBD1	TRBV5-1	TRBJ1-1	.	TGCGCCAGCAGCGGAAGGGACAGAAACACTGAAGCTTTCTTT	CASSGRDRNTEAFF
TRBD1	TRBV11-1	TRBJ1-4	.	TGTGCCAGCAGCTTGGGCGGACAGGGCGTTAATGAAAAACTGTTTTTT	CASSLGGQGVNEKLFF
.	TRBV19	TRBJ1-1	.	TGTGCCAGTAGCCCCGGACATTCGAACACTGAAGCTTTCTTT	CASSPGHSNTEAFF
.	TRBV24-1	TRBJ2-1	.	TGTGCCACCAGTGATTGGAGAGACGGGAATGAGCAGTTCTTC	CATSDWRDGNEQFF
TRBD2	TRBV19	TRBJ2-1	.	TGTGCCAGTAGTTTGATAATCGGGGGGGGCCGTGAGCAGTTCTTC	CASSLIIGGGREQFF
.	TRBV15	TRBJ1-3	.	TGTGCCACCAGCAGAGATCGGGGGTCCGGAAACACCATATATTTT	CATSRDRGSGNTIYF
.	TRBV25-1	TRBJ2-3	.	TGTGCCAGCAGGGGGGGATCTAGCACAGATACGCAGTATTTT	CASRGGSSTDTQYF
TRBD1	TRBV6-6	TRBJ1-2	.	TGTGCCAGCAGGACCGGGACAGGGAGCTATGGCTACACCTTC	CASRTGTGSYGYTF
TRBD1	TRBV4-1	TRBJ2-5	.	TGCGCCAGCAGCCATGGACAGGGGGCTGGAGAGACCCAGTACTTC	CASSHGQGAGETQYF
.	TRBV14	TRBJ2-5	.	TGTGCCAGCAGCCCTTTACCGGGAAGGGAAGAGACCCAGTACTTC	CASSPLPGREETQYF
.	TRBV9	TRBJ2-3	.	TGTGCCAGCAGCGCAAGCACAGATACGCAGTATTTT	CASSASTDTQYF
.	TRBV6-6	TRBJ1-1	.	TGTGCCAGCAGTTATAACGGGAACACTGAAGCTTTCTTT	CASSYNGNTEAFF
TRBD1	TRBV19	TRBJ1-2	.	TGTGCCAGTGGATCCGGGACAGGGGAGGACTATGGCTACACCTTC	CASGSGTGEDYGYTF
.	TRBV4-1	TRBJ1-5	.	TGCGCCAGCACCCTAGGAATTTTCCAGGGAGGAATGCGAGGCAATCAGCCCCAGCATTTT	CASTLGIFQGGMRGNQPQHF
TRBD2	TRBV27	TRBJ2-4	.	TGTGCCAGCAAAGATCCTATCGGACGGAAGGGAGGGAGCGGCATTCAGTACTTC	CASKDPIGRKGGSGIQYF
.	TRBV6-4	TRBJ1-2	once	TGTGCCAGCAGCCGGGGGGATGGCTACACCTTC	CASSRGDGYTF
.	TRBV9	TRBJ2-1	.	TGTGCCAGCAGCGTAGGTGGGGGGGCCACCTACAATGAGCAGTTCTTC	CASSVGGGATYNEQFF
.	TRBV6-5	TRBJ1-1	.	TGTGCCAGCAGCCACCTTGGAGGCATGCTTGAAGCTTTCTTT	CASSHLGGMLEAFF
.	TRBV9	TRBJ1-6	.	TGTGCCAGCAGCGCAGAAACAGGGCCAATTGGACCCCTCCACTTT	CASSAETGPIGPLHF
TRBD2	TRBV9	TRBJ2-5	.	TGTGCCAGCAGCGTAGGGATACTAGCGGGGGCTGAGACCCAGTACTTC	CASSVGILAGAETQYF
.	TRBV4-2	TRBJ2-2	.	TGTGCCAGCAGCCAAGATTACAGACCTACGAACACCGGGGAGCTGTTTTTT	CASSQDYRPTNTGELFF
TRBD1	TRBV6-5	TRBJ2-3	.	TGTGCCATTTCGACAGGGGTTCGGGGCACAGATACGCAGTATTTT	CAISTGVRGTDTQYF
TRBD1	TRBV5-4	TRBJ2-4	.	TGTGCCAGCAGCCCAAGAGGGGGCGCTTCCAAAAACATTCAGTACTTC	CASSPRGGASKNIQYF
.	TRBV19	TRBJ2-6	once	TGTGCCAGTAGTAACCTCGAGCGCCCCTCTGGGGCCAACGTCCTGACTTTC	CASSNLERPSGANVLTF
TRBD1	TRBV4-1	TRBJ1-2	once	TGCGCCAGCAGCCGAGAGGGACAGGGGAGAGGCTACACCTTC	CASSREGQGRGYTF
TRBD2	TRBV24-1	TRBJ2-3	.	TGTGCCACCAGTGATCCTGGGAGGGGCCCGGATACGCAGTATTTT	CATSDPGRGPDTQYF
TRBD1	TRBV27	TRBJ2-3	.	TGTGCCAGCAGTGTAGGACAGGGCGCAGATACGCAGTATTTT	CASSVGQGADTQYF
.	TRBV5-1	TRBJ2-5	once	TGCGCCAGCAGCTTGATGCAGGGGCTAGAGACCCAGTACTTC	CASSLMQGLETQYF
TRBD1	TRBV24-1	TRBJ1-2	.	TGTGCCACCAGTGATGGGACAGCTAACTATGGCTACACCTTC	CATSDGTANYGYTF
.	TRBV12-3/TRBV12-4	TRBJ2-5	.	TGTGCCAGCACCTCCTACGGTTCGGAGACCCAGTACTTC	CASTSYGSETQYF
TRBD1	TRBV27	TRBJ2-2	once	TGTGCCAGCAGTCCGCGGACAGGGGGCCGTACCGGGGAGCTGTTTTTT	CASSPRTGGRTGELFF
TRBD1	TRBV6-5	TRBJ2-5	.	TGTGCCAGCAGAACCGGGACAGGGACGACCCAGTACTTC	CASRTGTGTTQYF
.	TRBV27	TRBJ1-1	.	TGTGCCAGCAGTTTGGGCATAAACATGAACACTGAAGCTTTCTTT	CASSLGINMNTEAFF
TRBD2	TRBV7-8	TRBJ2-5	once	TGTGCCAGCACCTTCAGTGGGATAGCGGGGTCCCACCAAGAGACCCAGTACTTC	CASTFSGIAGSHQETQYF
.	TRBV29-1	TRBJ2-5	.	TGCAGCGTTCATCTATGGGAGACCCAGTACTTC	CSVHLWETQYF
TRBD1	TRBV7-6	TRBJ1-4	.	TGTGCCAGCAGTGCAGGGGGCCACGGTGAAAAACTGTTTTTT	CASSAGGHGEKLFF
TRBD1	TRBV15	TRBJ2-2	.	TGTGCCACCAGCAGAGATCGTCCCGGGACAGGGTACACCGGGGAGCTGTTTTTT	CATSRDRPGTGYTGELFF
.	TRBV18	TRBJ1-1	.	TGTGCCAGCTCACCTAAAGCGCTTGAAGCTTTCTTT	CASSPKALEAFF
TRBD1	TRBV5-6	TRBJ1-2	.	TGTGCCAGCCGCATCAAGACAGGGGGGAACTATGGCTACACCTTC	CASRIKTGGNYGYTF
.	TRBV18	TRBJ1-2	.	TGTGCCAGCTCACCAAAAAGGGACTTCTATGGCTACACCTTC	CASSPKRDFYGYTF
.	TRBV11-2	TRBJ1-3	.	TGTGCCAGCGGGGCGCGGGGATTGCGATCTGGAAACACCATATATTTT	CASGARGLRSGNTIYF
.	TRBV12-5	TRBJ1-3	.	TGTGCTAGTGGTTGGGCCCGTGACACGGGAGGCGACACCATATATTTT	CASGWARDTGGDTIYF
.	TRBV27	TRBJ2-3	.	TGTGCCAGCGGGAGGAGCACAGATACGCAGTATTTT	CASGRSTDTQYF
TRBD1	TRBV29-1	TRBJ2-1	.	TGCAGCGTCCCACGGACAGGGGTCGGTAATGAGCAGTTCTTC	CSVPRTGVGNEQFF